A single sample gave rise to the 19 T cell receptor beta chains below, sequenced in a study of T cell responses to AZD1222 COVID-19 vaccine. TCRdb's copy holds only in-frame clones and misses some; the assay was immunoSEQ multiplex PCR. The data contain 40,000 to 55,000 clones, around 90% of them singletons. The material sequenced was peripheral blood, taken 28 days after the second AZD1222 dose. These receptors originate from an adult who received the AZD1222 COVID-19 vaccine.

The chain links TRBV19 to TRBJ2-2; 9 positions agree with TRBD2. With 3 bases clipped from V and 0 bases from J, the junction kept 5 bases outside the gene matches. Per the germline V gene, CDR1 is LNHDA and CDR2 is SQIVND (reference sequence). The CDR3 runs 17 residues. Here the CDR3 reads CASSIGAGGTNTGELFF. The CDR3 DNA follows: TGTGCCAGTAGTATCGGAGCGGGAGGCACGAACACCGGGGAGCTGTTTTTT.

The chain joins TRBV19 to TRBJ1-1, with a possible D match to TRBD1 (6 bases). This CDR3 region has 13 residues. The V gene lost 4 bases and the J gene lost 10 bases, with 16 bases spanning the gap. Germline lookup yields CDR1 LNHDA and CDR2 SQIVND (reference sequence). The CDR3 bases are TGTGCCAGTAGTACCTCCGGGACATTCCGAGCTTTCTTT. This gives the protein CASSTSGTFRAFF. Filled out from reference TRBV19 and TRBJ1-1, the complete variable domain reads DGGITQSPKYLFRKEGQNVTLSCEQNLNHDAMYWYRQDPGQGLRLIYYSQIVNDFQKGDIAEGYSVSREKKESFPLTVTSAQKNPTAFYLCASSTSGTFRAFFGQGTRLTVV.

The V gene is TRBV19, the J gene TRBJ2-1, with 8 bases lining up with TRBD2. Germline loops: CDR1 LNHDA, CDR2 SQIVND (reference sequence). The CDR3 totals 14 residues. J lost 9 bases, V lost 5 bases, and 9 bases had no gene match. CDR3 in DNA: TGTGCCAGTAGTCGCTTAGCGGGATTGGGTGAGCAGTTCTTC. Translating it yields CASSRLAGLGEQFF.

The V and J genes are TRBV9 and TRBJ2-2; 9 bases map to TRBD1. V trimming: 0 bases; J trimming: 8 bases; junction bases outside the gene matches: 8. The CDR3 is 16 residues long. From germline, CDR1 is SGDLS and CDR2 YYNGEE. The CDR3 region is CASSVERGTGRGELFF. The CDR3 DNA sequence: TGTGCCAGCAGCGTAGAAAGGGGGACAGGGAGAGGGGAGCTGTTTTTT.

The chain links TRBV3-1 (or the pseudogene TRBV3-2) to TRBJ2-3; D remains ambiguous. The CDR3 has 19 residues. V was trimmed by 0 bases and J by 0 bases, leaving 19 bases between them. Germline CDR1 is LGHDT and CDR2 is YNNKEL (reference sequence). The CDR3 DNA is TGTGCCAGCAGCCAAGATTTCTATATCGGAAAATCTAGCACAGATACGCAGTATTTT. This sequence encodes CASSQDFYIGKSSTDTQYF.

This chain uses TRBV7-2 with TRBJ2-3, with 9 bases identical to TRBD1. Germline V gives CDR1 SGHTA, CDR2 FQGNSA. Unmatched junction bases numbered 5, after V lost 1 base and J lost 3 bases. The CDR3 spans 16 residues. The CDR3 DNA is TGTGCCAGCAGCTTAGGGCGGGACAGGGTTACAGATACGCAGTATTTT. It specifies CASSLGRDRVTDTQYF. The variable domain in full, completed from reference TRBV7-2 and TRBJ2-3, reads GAGVSQSPSNKVTEKGKDVELRCDPISGHTALYWYRQSLGQGLEFLIYFQGNSAPDKSGLPSDRFSAERTGGSVSTLTIQRTQQEDSAVYLCASSLGRDRVTDTQYFGPGTRLTVL.

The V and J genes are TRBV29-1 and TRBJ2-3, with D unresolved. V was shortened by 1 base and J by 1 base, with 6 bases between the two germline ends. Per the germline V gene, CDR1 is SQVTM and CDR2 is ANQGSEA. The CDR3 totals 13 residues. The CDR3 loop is CSVEAGRTDTQYF. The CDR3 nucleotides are TGCAGCGTTGAAGCGGGCCGCACAGATACGCAGTATTTT.

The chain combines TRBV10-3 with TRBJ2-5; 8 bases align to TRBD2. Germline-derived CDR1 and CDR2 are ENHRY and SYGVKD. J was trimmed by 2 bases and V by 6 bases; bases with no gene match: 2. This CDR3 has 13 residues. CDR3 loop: CAISLAGQETQYF. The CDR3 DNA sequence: TGTGCCATCAGCTTAGCGGGGCAAGAGACCCAGTACTTC.

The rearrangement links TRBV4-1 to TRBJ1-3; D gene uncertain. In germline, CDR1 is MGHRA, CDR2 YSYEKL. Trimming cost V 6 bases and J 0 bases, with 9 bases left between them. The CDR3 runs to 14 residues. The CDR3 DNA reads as TGCGCCAGCAGTAAAGTCCGCTCTGGAAACACCATATATTTT. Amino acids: CASSKVRSGNTIYF.

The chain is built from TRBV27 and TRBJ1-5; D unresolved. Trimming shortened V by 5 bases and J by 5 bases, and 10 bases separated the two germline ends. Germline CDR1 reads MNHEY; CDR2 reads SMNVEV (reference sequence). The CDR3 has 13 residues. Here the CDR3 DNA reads TGTGCCAGCAGTAGCGAATCAGATCAGCCCCAGCATTTT. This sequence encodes CASSSESDQPQHF.

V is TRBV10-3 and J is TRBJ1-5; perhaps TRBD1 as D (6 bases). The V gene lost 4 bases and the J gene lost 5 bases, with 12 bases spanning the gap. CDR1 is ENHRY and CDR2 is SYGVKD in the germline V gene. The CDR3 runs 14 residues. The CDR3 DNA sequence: TGTGCCATCAGTGGCCGGGACACCGATCAGCCCCAGCATTTT. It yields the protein CAISGRDTDQPQHF.

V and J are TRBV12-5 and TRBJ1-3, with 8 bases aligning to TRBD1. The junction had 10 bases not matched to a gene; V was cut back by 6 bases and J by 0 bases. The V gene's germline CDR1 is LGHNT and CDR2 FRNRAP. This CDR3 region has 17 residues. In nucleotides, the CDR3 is TGTGCTAGTGGCATAACCCGGGACAGGAACTCTGGAAACACCATATATTTT. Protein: CASGITRDRNSGNTIYF.

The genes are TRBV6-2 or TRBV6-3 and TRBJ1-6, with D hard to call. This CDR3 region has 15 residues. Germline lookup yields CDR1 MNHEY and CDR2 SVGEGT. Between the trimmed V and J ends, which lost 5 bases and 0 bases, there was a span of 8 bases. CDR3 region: CASSKPDSYNSPLHF. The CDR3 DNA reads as TGTGCCAGCAGTAAACCGGACTCCTATAATTCACCCCTCCACTTT.

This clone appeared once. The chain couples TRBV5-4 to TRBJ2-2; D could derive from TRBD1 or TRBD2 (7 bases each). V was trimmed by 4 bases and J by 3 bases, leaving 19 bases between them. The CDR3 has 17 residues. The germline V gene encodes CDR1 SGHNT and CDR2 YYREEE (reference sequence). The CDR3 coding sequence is TGTGCCAGCAGCCCAGGGGGTAGCGGGTACTACACCGGGGAGCTGTTTTTT. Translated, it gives CASSPGGSGYYTGELFF.

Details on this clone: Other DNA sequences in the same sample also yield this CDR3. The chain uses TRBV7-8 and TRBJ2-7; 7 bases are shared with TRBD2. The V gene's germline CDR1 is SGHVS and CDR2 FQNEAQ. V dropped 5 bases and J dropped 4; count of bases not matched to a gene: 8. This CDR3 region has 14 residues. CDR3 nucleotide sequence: TGTGCCAGCAGCCGTGGACTAGTTACTTACGAGCAGTACTTC. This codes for CASSRGLVTYEQYF.

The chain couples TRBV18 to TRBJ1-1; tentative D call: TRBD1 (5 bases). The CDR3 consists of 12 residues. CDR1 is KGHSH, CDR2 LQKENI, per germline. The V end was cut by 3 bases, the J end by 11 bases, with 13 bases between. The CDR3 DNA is TGTGCCAGCTCACCCCCGGGGGGGGTGGCTTTCTTT. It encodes CASSPPGGVAFF.

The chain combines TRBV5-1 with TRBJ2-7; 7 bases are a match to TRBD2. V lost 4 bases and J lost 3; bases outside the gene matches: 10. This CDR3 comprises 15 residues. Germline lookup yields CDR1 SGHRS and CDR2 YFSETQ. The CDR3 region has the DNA TGCGCCAGCAGCCCTTGGGGGGGAGGGGTCTACGAGCAGTACTTC. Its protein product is CASSPWGGGVYEQYF. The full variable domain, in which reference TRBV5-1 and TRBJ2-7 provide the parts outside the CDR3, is KAGVTQTPRYLIKTRGQQVTLSCSPISGHRSVSWYQQTPGQGLQFLFEYFSETQRNKGNFPGRFSGRQFSNSRSEMNVSTLELGDSALYLCASSPWGGGVYEQYFGPGTRLTVT.

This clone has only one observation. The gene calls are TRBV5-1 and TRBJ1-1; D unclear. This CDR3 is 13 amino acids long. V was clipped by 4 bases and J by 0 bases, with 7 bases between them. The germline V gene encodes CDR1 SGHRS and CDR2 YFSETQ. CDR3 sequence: CASSSDMNTEAFF. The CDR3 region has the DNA TGCGCCAGCAGCAGCGACATGAACACTGAAGCTTTCTTT.

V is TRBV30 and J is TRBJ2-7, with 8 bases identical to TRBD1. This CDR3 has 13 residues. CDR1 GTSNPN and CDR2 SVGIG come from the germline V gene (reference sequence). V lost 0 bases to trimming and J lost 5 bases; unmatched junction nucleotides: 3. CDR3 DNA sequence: TGTGCCTGGAGTGTAGGGACAGGTAACGAGCAGTACTTC. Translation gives CAWSVGTGNEQYF.